What follows are 5 T cell receptor beta chains derived from one specimen sequenced in a study of molecular identifiers for immune sequencing clone quantification. TCRdb reprocessed the PCR reads via MiXCR and lists one record per CDR3 protein. The profile covers about 640,000 distinct CDR3 sequences, with less than 20% appearing a single time and under 0.95% taken by the ten largest. Sequencing was done on a sample of naive CD8+ T cells from blood, with Jurkat cell RNA spiked in. As to subset: FACS-sorted CD8+CD4-CCR7+CD45RA+ naive T cells. These receptors originate from a human donor in good health. Some libraries in this study had Jurkat cell RNA spiked in.

This clonotype was counted ten times or more. The chain uses TRBV3-1 and TRBJ2-7; TRBD2 aligns across 9 bases. V gave up 5 bases and J gave up 4 bases; unmatched junction bases: 9. The germline V gene has CDR1 LGHDT and CDR2 YNNKEL (reference sequence). This CDR3 comprises 15 residues. The CDR3 DNA reads TGTGCCAGCAGCGACCGGCTAGCGGGGTATTACGAGCAGTACTTC. This translates into CASSDRLAGYYEQYF.

There are many counts of this clonotype. This sequence joins TRBV5-6 and TRBJ1-1; 7 nucleotides line up with TRBD1. Germline CDR1 reads SGHDT; CDR2 reads YYEEEE. The V and J ends lost 1 base and 0 bases, in that order; junction bases with no gene match: 6. CDR3 length equals 16 residues. CDR3 coding DNA: TGTGCCAGCAGCTTGATGACAGGGCCAATGAACACTGAAGCTTTCTTT. Encoded protein: CASSLMTGPMNTEAFF. The complete variable domain, with remaining parts taken from reference TRBV5-6 and TRBJ1-1, reads DAGVTQSPTHLIKTRGQQVTLRCSPKSGHDTVSWYQQALGQGPQFIFQYYEEEERQRGNFPDRFSGHQFPNYSSELNVNALLLGDSALYLCASSLMTGPMNTEAFFGQGTRLTVV.

In the case of this clonotype: A much larger clone is a single base away; this may be a read error. This chain uses TRBV7-2 with TRBJ2-7; D might be TRBD1 (6 bases). Germline lookup yields CDR1 SGHTA and CDR2 FQGNSA. The CDR3 has 16 amino acids. This CDR3 is CASSSLTGKSSYEQHF. For the CDR3, the DNA is TGTGCCAGCAGCTCCCTGACAGGCAAGAGCTCCTACGAGCAGCACTTC.

There are many counts of this clonotype. J is TRBJ2-7 and V is TRBV5-4, with D perhaps TRBD1 or TRBD2 (5 bases each). V lost 0 bases, J lost 0 bases, and 10 bases lay in between. CDR1 is SGHNT and CDR2 is YYREEE in the germline V gene (reference sequence). The CDR3 length is 15 residues. This chain's CDR3 is CASSLGDHGSYEQYF. The CDR3 DNA follows: TGTGCCAGCAGCTTGGGGGACCACGGCTCCTACGAGCAGTACTTC.

The rearrangement uses TRBV5-1 and TRBJ1-1, with D possibly matching TRBD1 (5 bases). The CDR3 contains 14 residues. Germline-derived CDR1 and CDR2 are SGHRS and YFSETQ. The V and J ends lost 3 bases and 4 bases respectively, with 13 bases between them. CDR3 sequence reads: CASSSQRGSTEAFF. Written as DNA, the CDR3 is TGCGCCAGCAGCTCACAACGGGGCTCCACTGAAGCTTTCTTT.